The next 18 T cell receptor beta chains were all read from a single sample in a study of response to subunit inactivated influenza vaccine. TCRdb re-called the RT-PCR reads with MiXCR, one entry per CDR3 protein. The profile shows around 520,000 distinct CDR3 sequences, 25% of them singletons. Here the sequenced sample was CD4+ T cells sorted from PBMCs, taken roughly 5 days after vaccination. These receptors were collected from a middle-aged man who received an inactivated influenza vaccine.

The chain recombines TRBV7-9 with TRBJ1-1; D unresolved. From germline, CDR1 is SEHNR and CDR2 FQNEAQ (reference sequence). CDR3 length: 14 residues. V was cut by 5 bases and J by 4 bases, with 14 bases left in between. The CDR3 here is CASSRAGGTTEAFF. The CDR3 region has the DNA TGTGCCAGCAGCCGTGCTGGTGGAACCACTGAAGCTTTCTTT.

The table lists this clonotype with a few counts. The rearrangement links TRBV5-1 to TRBJ1-2; maybe TRBD1 (5 bases). This CDR3 comprises 13 residues. Germline CDR1 and CDR2: SGHRS and YFSETQ. V was cut by 4 bases and J by 0 bases, with 7 bases left in between. This CDR3 is CASSKTANYGYTF. CDR3 bases: TGCGCCAGCAGCAAGACAGCTAACTATGGCTACACCTTC.

This clonotype showed up just a few times. The chain has TRBV20-1 and TRBJ2-5; weak D call: TRBD1 (6 bases). With 1 base removed from V and 1 base from J, the gap between germline ends came to 13 bases. This CDR3 is built from 15 residues. Germline CDR1 is DFQATT and CDR2 is SNEGSKA (reference sequence). The CDR3 region is CSARAPTGIQETQYF. The CDR3 DNA is TGCAGTGCTAGAGCCCCTACAGGGATCCAAGAGACCCAGTACTTC.

The CDR3 spells CSVDRGGLAGEQYF. The CDR3 coding sequence is TGCAGCGTTGATAGGGGTGGACTAGCGGGTGAGCAGTACTTC. This sequence joins TRBV29-1 and TRBJ2-7; 11 bases are shared with TRBD2. The germline CDR1 and CDR2 sequences are SQVTM and ANQGSEA. V gave up 3 bases and J gave up 7 bases; unmatched junction bases: 8. The length of the CDR3 is 14 residues.

V usage is TRBV4-3 and J usage is TRBJ2-1, with 9 bases matching TRBD1. Germline CDR1 is LGHNA and CDR2 is YSLEER. Trimming cost V 0 bases and J 6 bases; bases outside gene matches: 6. CDR3 size: 16 residues. CDR3 amino acids: CASSQDRGTGFNEQFF. The CDR3 nucleotides are TGCGCCAGCAGCCAAGATCGTGGGACAGGGTTCAATGAGCAGTTCTTC.

This clonotype was counted between two and nine times. The V and J genes are TRBV20-1 and TRBJ1-1; D is undetermined. Trimming removed 1 base at V and 8 bases at J, with 17 bases between. The germline V gene has CDR1 DFQATT and CDR2 SNEGSKA (reference sequence). This CDR3 has 14 residues. Here the CDR3 DNA reads TGCAGTGCTAGAGGCCCACTTATACACAGAGAAGCTTTCTTT. As protein: CSARGPLIHREAFF.

This clonotype appeared a few times. J is TRBJ1-1 and V is TRBV6-1; a possible D gene is TRBD1 (5 bases). The V gene lost 6 bases and the J gene lost 3 bases, with 14 bases spanning the gap. Germline V gene lookup returns CDR1 MNHNS and CDR2 SASEGT. The CDR3 is made up of 14 amino acids. In DNA, the CDR3 is TGTGCCAGCAGCGTTGACGGGGGATACACTGAAGCTTTCTTT. Its translation is CASSVDGGYTEAFF.

This clonotype was observed a handful of times. V and J are TRBV5-1 and TRBJ2-2; 9 bases line up with TRBD2. The length of the CDR3 is 15 residues. Losses at the gene ends were 3 bases for V and 6 bases for J; bases not matched to a gene: 6. CDR1 is SGHRS and CDR2 is YFSETQ in the germline V gene. The CDR3 bases are TGCGCCAGCAGCTCCGTTAGCGGGAGCCCCGGGGAGCTGTTTTTT. It codes for CASSSVSGSPGELFF.

This chain connects TRBV10-3 to TRBJ1-3; D remains unclear. Trimming took off 6 bases at V and 6 bases at J, with 12 bases between the two ends. Germline assignment: CDR1 ENHRY and CDR2 SYGVKD. This CDR3 spans 13 amino acids. The DNA of the CDR3 is TGTGCCATCAGAGGAGACCCTGAAAACACCATATATTTT. This translates into CAIRGDPENTIYF.

This clonotype was seen more than once but under ten times. The rearrangement uses TRBV11-2 and TRBJ1-5; 11 bases align to TRBD1. Germline V gene sequence: CDR1 SGHAT, CDR2 FQNNGV. V lost 4 bases and J lost 2; bases outside the gene matches: 13. The CDR3 spans 19 residues. CDR3 DNA: TGTGCCAGCAGCTCCCCCCTTACCTTGGGACAGGGGGGCAATCAGCCCCAGCATTTT. Translating gives CASSSPLTLGQGGNQPQHF. Full variable domain (remainder filled in from reference TRBV11-2 and TRBJ1-5): EAGVAQSPRYKIIEKRQSVAFWCNPISGHATLYWYQQILGQGPKLLIQFQNNGVVDDSQLPKDRFSAERLKGVDSTLKIQPAKLEDSAVYLCASSSPLTLGQGGNQPQHFGDGTRLSIL.

This clonotype was counted at least ten times. The chain uses TRBV29-1 and TRBJ1-1, with D maybe TRBD1 (5 bases). Between the trimmed V and J ends, which lost 3 bases and 1 base, there was a span of 9 bases. The germline V gene has CDR1 SQVTM and CDR2 ANQGSEA. The CDR3 is made up of 13 amino acids. The CDR3 here is CSVEEGRNTEAFF. The CDR3 region has the DNA TGCAGCGTTGAGGAGGGGAGGAACACTGAAGCTTTCTTT. Full variable domain (outside the CDR3, taken from reference TRBV29-1 and TRBJ1-1): SAVISQKPSRDICQRGTSLTIQCQVDSQVTMMFWYRQQPGQSLTLIATANQGSEATYESGFVIDKFPISRPNLTFSTLTVSNMSPEDSSIYLCSVEEGRNTEAFFGQGTRLTVV.

The gene calls are TRBV29-1 and TRBJ2-4; 11 bases agree with TRBD1. The V gene end was trimmed by 8 bases and the J gene end by 0 bases; junction bases not matched to a gene: 6. This CDR3 region has 15 residues. In germline, CDR1 is SQVTM, CDR2 ANQGSEA. DNA for the CDR3: TGCAGCACCAGGACAGGGGGCAGAGCCAAAAACATTCAGTACTTC. This gives the protein CSTRTGGRAKNIQYF.

This clonotype was counted only a few times. The rearrangement links TRBV5-6 to TRBJ2-5; 9 nucleotides agree with TRBD2. This CDR3 contains 14 residues. The germline V gene encodes CDR1 SGHDT and CDR2 YYEEEE. J lost 4 bases, V lost 1 base, and 2 bases had no gene match. CDR3 nucleotides: TGTGCCAGCAGCTTGATTAGCGGGGGAGAGACCCAGTACTTC. Its translation is CASSLISGGETQYF.

This clonotype was seen more than once but under ten times. The V gene is TRBV20-1, the J gene TRBJ2-7; D is uncertain. This CDR3 contains 12 residues. From germline, CDR1 is DFQATT and CDR2 SNEGSKA (reference sequence). V was shortened by 2 bases and J by 9 bases, with 14 bases between the two germline ends. Here the CDR3 reads CSARLDPKVQYF. In DNA, the CDR3 is TGCAGTGCTAGACTGGACCCCAAGGTGCAGTACTTC.

The sample holds a few counts of this clonotype. V is TRBV5-4 and J is TRBJ2-7; maybe TRBD1 (6 bases). CDR1 is SGHNT and CDR2 is YYREEE in the germline V gene (reference sequence). Trimming took off 4 bases at V and 0 bases at J, with 11 bases between the two ends. CDR3 length equals 14 residues. The CDR3 nucleotides read TGTGCCAGCAGCGTTGACAGGTACTCCTACGAGCAGTACTTC. This translates into CASSVDRYSYEQYF.

The chain joins TRBV6-2 or TRBV6-3 to TRBJ2-1, with D maybe TRBD1 (6 bases). CDR3 length: 15 residues. Trimming took off 6 bases at V and 3 bases at J, with 15 bases between the two ends. The germline V gene has CDR1 MNHEY and CDR2 SVGEGT. CDR3 nucleotide sequence: TGTGCCAGCAGCTACCCCGCAGGGGACTACAATGAGCAGTTCTTC. Translated, it gives CASSYPAGDYNEQFF.

The chain employs TRBV7-9 and TRBJ2-7; a weak D match, TRBD2 (6 bases). Germline V gene sequence: CDR1 SEHNR, CDR2 FQNEAQ (reference sequence). The V end was cut by 3 bases, the J end by 12 bases, with 21 bases between. The CDR3 covers 14 residues. DNA for the CDR3: TGTGCCAGCAGCTTTGAGGGACCAGCGGGCGCCCTGTACTTC. Its translation is CASSFEGPAGALYF.

This clonotype was detected ten times or more. The V gene is TRBV20-1, the J gene TRBJ1-1; no definite D call. The length of the CDR3 is 14 residues. Germline V gene sequence: CDR1 DFQATT, CDR2 SNEGSKA (reference sequence). Trimming removed 0 bases at V and 4 bases at J, with 12 bases between. The CDR3 DNA sequence: TGCAGTGCTAGAGATCCGGGTTGGGGCACTGAAGCTTTCTTT. It codes for CSARDPGWGTEAFF.